This record concerns one T cell receptor (beta chain) sequence. Its cognate antigen is unknown. This entry is derived from a study of cytomegalovirus exposure and HLA in healthy donors. Study in general: Tens of millions of unique TCRs, all from HLA-typed donors, were included in an early release of the data. Genotyping showed 75% to 90% of almost 400 donors falling in the Caucasian-associated ancestry cluster. Findings of the study overall: In an earlier analysis, most TCR beta V segments were productive about 87% or about 30% of the time.

Use of 60 Vbeta and 13 Jbeta primers characterized the PCR. Sequencing used immunoSEQ multiplex PCR; TCRdb keeps in-frame clones, though not all of them. The data hold under 200,000 clones, with around 80% observed a single time. The V gene end was trimmed by 6 bases and the J gene end by 0 bases; junction bases not matched to a gene: 11. The CDR3 is 17 amino acids. Germline CDR1 reads MNHEY; CDR2 reads SMNVEV (reference sequence). Sequencing was carried out using PBMCs. This sequence joins TRBV27 and TRBJ2-4, with 7 nucleotides matching TRBD2. The clonotype comes from a girl between 5 and 17 years old in good health and CMV-seropositive. The CDR3 spells CASRTGWGGRAKNIQYF. The CDR3, as DNA: TGTGCCAGCAGGACGGGGTGGGGGGGGAGAGCCAAAAACATTCAGTACTTC.